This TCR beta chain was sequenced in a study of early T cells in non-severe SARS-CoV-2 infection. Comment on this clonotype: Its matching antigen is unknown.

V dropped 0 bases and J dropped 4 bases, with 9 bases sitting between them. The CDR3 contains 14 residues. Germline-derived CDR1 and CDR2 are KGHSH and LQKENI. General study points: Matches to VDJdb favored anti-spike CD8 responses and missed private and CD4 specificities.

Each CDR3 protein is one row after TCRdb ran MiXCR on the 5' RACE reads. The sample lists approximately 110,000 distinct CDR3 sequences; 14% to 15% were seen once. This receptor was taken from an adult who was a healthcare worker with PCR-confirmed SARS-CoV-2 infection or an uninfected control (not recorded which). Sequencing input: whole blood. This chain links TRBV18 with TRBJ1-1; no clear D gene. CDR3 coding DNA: TGTGCCAGCTCACCACCCTCCTCCCCCACTGAAGCTTTCTTT. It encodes CASSPPSSPTEAFF.